One sample yielded the 27 T cell receptor beta chains listed below, sequenced in a study of T cells in Graves' hyperthyroidism and ophthalmopathy. From RNA transcripts, TCR beta CDR3 regions were amplified. The study used the HTBI primer set for a first-round RT-PCR of the TCR CDR3. TCRdb reanalysed the multiplex PCR reads using MiXCR and keeps one entry per CDR3 protein. Here the sample spans roughly 640,000 distinct CDR3 sequences, 16% being singletons. The specimen was blood. The receptors derive from a woman aged 35 to 49 with Graves' ophthalmopathy.

About this clonotype: A much larger clone differs from this one at a single base, so this may be a read error. This sequence joins TRBV20-1 and TRBJ2-3; no definite D call. The germline gives CDR1 DFQATT, CDR2 SNEGSKA (reference sequence). The CDR3 runs 14 residues. V was cut by 2 bases and J by 4 bases, with 13 bases left in between. The CDR3 DNA follows: TGCAGTGCTAGAATTGAGGTAGACTCAGATACGCAGTATTTT. This translates into CSARIEVDSDTQYF.

Concerning this clonotype itself: This may stem from a read error, because a much larger clone lies one nucleotide away. The chain carries TRBV5-1 and TRBJ2-5, with D perhaps given as TRBD1 or TRBD2 (7 bases each). The ends were cut back, 4 bases at V and 5 bases at J, with 24 bases in the middle. The CDR3 spans 17 residues. Per the germline V gene, CDR1 is SGHRS and CDR2 is YFSETQ. The CDR3 loop reads CASSRRQGGSVYETQYF. The DNA for the CDR3 is TGCGCCAGCAGCCGCAGACAGGGAGGGAGCGTTTATGAGACCCAGTACTTC.

This chain uses TRBV28 with TRBJ1-2; TRBD1 agrees at 11 bases. V lost 5 bases to trimming and J lost 4 bases; unmatched junction nucleotides: 6. This CDR3 has 15 amino acids. CDR1 is MDHEN, CDR2 SYDVKM, per germline. CDR3 sequence: CASSEGQGAGYGYTF. The CDR3, as DNA: TGTGCCAGCAGTGAAGGACAGGGGGCGGGCTATGGCTACACCTTC.

In regard to this clonotype: One base away lies a much larger clone, so this may be a sequencing read error. The chain uses TRBV7-2 and TRBJ1-1; D is unresolved. The CDR3 has 16 amino acids. Germline assignment: CDR1 SGHTA and CDR2 FQGNSA. The CDR3 bases are TGTGCCAGCAGCTTAGAGGGCCCCATTATGAACACTGAATCTTTCTTT. As protein: CASSLEGPIMNTESFF.

This clonotype has a handful of counts. The chain recombines TRBV20-1 with TRBJ1-5, with D possibly TRBD1 on 5 matching bases. The V end was cut by 2 bases, the J end by 1 base, with 12 bases between. The CDR3 runs 15 residues. The V gene's germline CDR1 is DFQATT and CDR2 SNEGSKA (reference sequence). CDR3 in DNA: TGCAGTGCTAGAAGGGACGGAGTGAGCAATCAGCCCCAGCATTTT. It specifies CSARRDGVSNQPQHF.

J is TRBJ2-1 and V is TRBV7-9; the D call may be TRBD1 or TRBD2 (5 bases each). The CDR3 has 16 residues. Germline-derived CDR1 and CDR2 are SEHNR and FQNEAQ (reference sequence). V lost 5 bases and J lost 0, with 14 bases in between. The CDR3 sequence: CASSAVGTVSYNEQFF. CDR3 nucleotides: TGTGCCAGCAGCGCGGTCGGGACGGTCTCCTACAATGAGCAGTTCTTC.

Many counts were recorded for this clonotype. This chain uses TRBV5-1 with TRBJ2-7; perhaps TRBD1 as D (5 bases). Germline V CDR1 and CDR2: SGHRS, YFSETQ. V shed 4 bases and J shed 2 bases, with 10 bases lying between them. The CDR3 is 13 residues long. The CDR3 coding sequence is TGCGCCAGCAGCAAGGACATGCCCTACGAGCAGTACTTC. It translates to CASSKDMPYEQYF.

The chain carries TRBV10-1 and TRBJ1-5, with D perhaps TRBD1 (6 bases). The CDR3 is made up of 16 amino acids. Germline V lookup: CDR1 WNHNN, CDR2 SYGVQD (reference sequence). The V end was cut by 4 bases, the J end by 0 bases, with 13 bases between. The CDR3 here is CASSASWGPSNQPQHF. DNA for the CDR3: TGCGCCAGCAGTGCCTCATGGGGGCCTAGCAATCAGCCCCAGCATTTT.

This clonotype was seen ten or more times. The chain couples TRBV20-1 to TRBJ2-7, with 9 bases identical to TRBD2. V was clipped by 0 bases and J by 1 base; unmatched bases: 4. The CDR3 is made up of 15 amino acids. Germline values: CDR1 DFQATT, CDR2 SNEGSKA (reference sequence). CDR3 in amino acids: CSARDPTSGSYEQYF. The CDR3, as DNA: TGCAGTGCTAGAGATCCCACTAGCGGGTCCTACGAGCAGTACTTC.

This clonotype was seen a few times. The rearrangement joins TRBV5-1 to TRBJ2-2; TRBD1 matches at 7 bases. With 2 bases clipped from V and 8 bases from J, the junction kept 6 bases outside the gene matches. The CDR3 is 14 amino acids. Germline V gene lookup returns CDR1 SGHRS and CDR2 YFSETQ. The CDR3 nucleotides read TGCGCCAGCAGCTTACTACAGGGGCAAGGGGAGCTGTTTTTT. It codes for CASSLLQGQGELFF.

In this sample, this clonotype turned up many times. The chain carries TRBV18 and TRBJ1-1; D is unresolved. The CDR3 spans 14 residues. Germline CDR1 and CDR2: KGHSH and LQKENI. Trimming shortened V by 5 bases and J by 0 bases, and 10 bases separated the two germline ends. The CDR3 protein is CASSTSSLNTEAFF. CDR3 bases: TGTGCCAGCTCAACGAGCAGTTTGAACACTGAAGCTTTCTTT.

This clonotype was seen a handful of times. The CDR3 loop reads CASSQAGGAADTQYF. DNA of the CDR3: TGTGCCAGCAGCCAAGCCGGGGGGGCCGCAGATACGCAGTATTTT. J is TRBJ2-3 and V is TRBV3-1; 8 bases agree with TRBD2. This CDR3 is 15 amino acids long. Trimming removed 1 base from V and 4 bases from J; junction bases left unmatched: 4. Per germline, CDR1 LGHDT and CDR2 YNNKEL (reference sequence).

This clonotype appeared many times. The V and J genes are TRBV12-3 or TRBV12-4 and TRBJ2-3; the D gene could be TRBD1 or TRBD2 (5 bases each). V dropped 4 bases and J dropped 0 bases, with 17 bases sitting between them. There are 17 residues in the CDR3. For the CDR3, the DNA is TGTGCCAGCAGTTCGACTTCCCTGGGACCTAGCACAGATACGCAGTATTTT. This sequence encodes CASSSTSLGPSTDTQYF.

CDR3 residues: CASSQVGGRSYNEQFF. Written as DNA, the CDR3 is TGCGCCAGCAGCCAAGTCGGCGGGAGATCCTACAATGAGCAGTTCTTC. The chain joins TRBV4-1 to TRBJ2-1; TRBD2 agrees at 7 bases. The CDR3 is 16 amino acids. Per the germline V gene, CDR1 is MGHRA and CDR2 is YSYEKL. V was pared by 1 base and J by 1 base, with 4 bases of the junction left unmatched.

This clonotype was seen many times. The V call is TRBV28, the J call TRBJ1-5, with D possibly TRBD1 on 5 matching bases. CDR3 size: 18 residues. Trimming took off 6 bases at V and 0 bases at J, with 21 bases between the two ends. From germline, CDR1 is MDHEN and CDR2 SYDVKM. The CDR3: CASSRVGRQSLSNQPQHF. CDR3 DNA: TGTGCCAGCAGCAGGGTAGGACGACAGTCCCTTAGCAATCAGCCCCAGCATTTT.

This clonotype has at least ten counts. The CDR3 protein is CATAGTAIYTQYF. CDR3 DNA: TGTGCCACCGCCGGGACGGCCATTTATACGCAGTATTTT. The rearrangement uses TRBV12-3 or TRBV12-4 and TRBJ2-3; D possibly uses TRBD1 or TRBD2 (5 bases each). Trimming took off 10 bases at V and 7 bases at J, with 18 bases between the two ends. The CDR3 spans 13 residues.

The table lists this clonotype with many counts. The CDR3 sequence is CASSQASGQETQYF. The CDR3 region has the DNA TGTGCCAGCAGCCAGGCTAGCGGACAAGAGACCCAGTACTTC. This chain joins TRBV6-1 and TRBJ2-5; 7 nucleotides agree with TRBD2. The CDR3 contains 14 residues. J lost 2 bases, V lost 6 bases, and 6 bases had no gene match. Germline V gives CDR1 MNHNS, CDR2 SASEGT.

As to this clonotype: A much larger clone lies a single base off, so this may be a read error. The genes are TRBV20-1 and TRBJ1-5; D gene uncertain. Germline loops: CDR1 DFQATT, CDR2 SNEGSKA (reference sequence). This CDR3 is built from 13 residues. The CDR3 loop reads CSVRGQFNQPQHF. The CDR3 nucleotides are TGCAGTGTTAGAGGGCAATTCAATCAGCCCCAGCATTTT.

The chain has TRBV7-9 and TRBJ2-4; TRBD1 matches at 7 bases. The ends lost 4 bases at V and 4 bases at J; junction bases unmatched: 7. The V gene's germline CDR1 is SEHNR and CDR2 FQNEAQ (reference sequence). CDR3 length equals 15 residues. The CDR3 reads CASSSLGQVKNIQYF. For the CDR3, the DNA is TGTGCCAGCAGCTCCCTTGGACAGGTTAAAAACATTCAGTACTTC.

There are many counts of this clonotype. V gene TRBV20-1 combines with J gene TRBJ2-5; D uncertain. The CDR3 contains 13 residues. Germline assignment: CDR1 DFQATT and CDR2 SNEGSKA (reference sequence). V lost 3 bases and J 0 bases, leaving 8 bases between the germline ends. CDR3 nucleotides: TGCAGTGCTAGGGTCCAGAACCAAGAGACCCAGTACTTC. Translating gives CSARVQNQETQYF.

V gene TRBV2 combines with J gene TRBJ2-1; the match to TRBD1 covers 9 bases. The length of the CDR3 is 13 residues. Germline V lookup: CDR1 SNHLY, CDR2 FYNNEI. V was pared by 10 bases and J by 10 bases, with 11 bases of the junction left unmatched. The CDR3 loop is CAIMGQGFGEQFF. DNA for the CDR3: TGTGCCATCATGGGACAGGGATTTGGGGAGCAGTTCTTC.

This clonotype has at least ten counts. This chain joins TRBV6-2 or TRBV6-3 and TRBJ2-1; 9 nucleotides line up with TRBD1. The CDR3 extends over 17 amino acids. Germline CDR1 MNHEY, CDR2 SVGEGT. Trimming took 6 bases from V and 5 from J; bases not matched to a gene: 14. CDR3 protein: CASRSPGTGSADNEQFF. The CDR3 coding sequence is TGTGCCAGCAGAAGTCCCGGGACAGGGTCAGCCGACAATGAGCAGTTCTTC.

The rearrangement uses TRBV30 and TRBJ1-5, with D possibly matching TRBD1 (5 bases). Germline loops: CDR1 GTSNPN, CDR2 SVGIG (reference sequence). This CDR3 contains 15 residues. Trimming cost V 2 bases and J 3 bases, with 14 bases left between them. CDR3 amino acids: CAWSQGDYNNQPQHF. In DNA form, the CDR3 reads TGTGCCTGGAGTCAGGGAGATTATAACAATCAGCCCCAGCATTTT.

On this clonotype: A much more abundant neighbour one base away suggests this may be a read error. The gene calls are TRBV3-1 and TRBJ2-7; tentatively, D is TRBD1 or TRBD2 (5 bases each). Germline V CDR1 and CDR2: LGHDT, YNNKEL (reference sequence). V was shortened by 4 bases and J by 5 bases, with 24 bases between the two germline ends. The length of the CDR3 is 17 residues. The CDR3 spells CASSPFPRANGTHEQYF. The CDR3 DNA is TGTGCCAGCAGCCCGTTCCCCCGGGCTAACGGGACCCACGAGCAGTACTTC.

As for this clonotype: A junction boundary mismatches the germline segment, possibly from a read error. The rearrangement uses TRBV7-3 and TRBJ2-5; 10 nucleotides match TRBD2. The germline V gene encodes CDR1 SGHTA and CDR2 FQGTGA. CDR3 size: 19 residues. The CDR3 DNA follows: TGCGCCAGCAGCCAAGTTTTGGGGCTAGCGGGAGAGGATGCAGAGACCCAGTACTTC. This encodes CASSQVLGLAGEDAETQYF.

The chain employs TRBV4-1 and TRBJ2-3; perhaps TRBD2 as D (5 bases). CDR1 and CDR2 (germline): MGHRA, YSYEKL. The CDR3 has 14 residues. Trimming cost V 4 bases and J 5 bases, with 13 bases left between them. The CDR3: CASSLGPGGDTQYF. Written as DNA, the CDR3 is TGCGCCAGCAGCCTAGGACCTGGAGGAGATACGCAGTATTTT.

The rearrangement joins TRBV27 to TRBJ2-7, with 9 bases lining up with TRBD1. The germline CDR1 and CDR2 sequences are MNHEY and SMNVEV (reference sequence). The CDR3 loop spans 14 amino acids. V trimming: 4 bases; J trimming: 4 bases; junction bases outside the gene matches: 5. The CDR3 nucleotides read TGTGCCAGCAGTTGGACAGGGGAGTGGTACGAGCAGTACTTC. Protein sequence: CASSWTGEWYEQYF.